This T cell receptor beta chain was sequenced in a study of T cell changes during pregnancy in multiple sclerosis. The germline V and J ends were trimmed by 3 bases and 3 bases, with 9 bases remaining between them. Germline values: CDR1 SGDLS, CDR2 YYNGEE. This CDR3 contains 13 residues. Sequencing was performed with immunoSEQ multiplex PCR; in TCRdb, only in-frame clones are kept and a portion is missing. Of over 45,000 clones in the sample, around 92% were seen once. The receptor was isolated from a female donor with multiple sclerosis, enrolled in a pregnancy study. The sequencing used CD4+ T cells from peripheral blood mononuclear cells, collected after pregnancy. The J gene is TRBJ2-5, the V gene TRBV9; weak D call: TRBD1 (5 bases). CDR3 sequence: CASSADRKETQYF. CDR3 DNA sequence: TGTGCCAGCAGCGCCGACAGAAAAGAGACCCAGTACTTC.